The 22 T cell receptor beta chains reported below all come from one sample, sequenced in a study of CD8+ T cells in alopecia areata. Extracted RNA was reverse transcribed into cDNA, the sequencing template. Produced via immunoSEQ multiplex PCR; TCRdb's table is partial and in-frame only. The table includes about 110,000 clones, roughly 64% detected once. Sequencing input: CD8+ T cells sorted from blood. Source of these receptors: a human donor in good health.

This rearrangement joins TRBV18 to TRBJ1-5; D unresolved. Deletions cut 0 bases from V and 5 bases from J, with 8 bases between. The CDR3 loop spans 14 amino acids. CDR1 is KGHSH and CDR2 is LQKENI in the germline V gene. In nucleotides, the CDR3 is TGTGCCAGCTCACCACCGGGAGGGTATCAGCCCCAGCATTTT. Protein: CASSPPGGYQPQHF.

V and J are TRBV25-1 and TRBJ2-7, with D possibly being TRBD2 (6 bases). Deletions cut 6 bases from V and 1 base from J, with 10 bases between. The CDR3 consists of 13 residues. The germline CDR1 and CDR2 sequences are MGHDK and SYGVNS. CDR3 coding DNA: TGTGCCAGCAGCAGGGAGGCATCCTACGAGCAGTACTTC. Its translation: CASSREASYEQYF.

The rearrangement joins TRBV4-3 to TRBJ2-5, with 9 bases matching TRBD2. The CDR3 extends over 17 amino acids. Trimming cost V 2 bases and J 2 bases; bases outside gene matches: 9. The germline gives CDR1 LGHNA, CDR2 YSLEER. The CDR3 here is CASSQSLLAGLQETQYF. CDR3 nucleotides: TGCGCCAGCAGCCAATCGTTACTAGCGGGTTTACAAGAGACCCAGTACTTC.

This clone occurred once. This chain uses TRBV29-1 with TRBJ2-5, with D perhaps being TRBD1 or TRBD2 (5 bases each). TRBJ2-7 explains the end of the DNA better; the J call may be wrong. The CDR3 has 13 amino acids. The V gene's germline CDR1 is SQVTM and CDR2 ANQGSEA. The chain's CDR3 is CSVLAGSSYEQYF. CDR3 nucleotide sequence: TGCAGCGTTTTGGCAGGGAGCTCCTACGAGCAGTACTTC.

The V call is TRBV7-8, the J call TRBJ2-7; 8 bases are shared with TRBD1. CDR3 length: 15 amino acids. From germline, CDR1 is SGHVS and CDR2 FQNEAQ. Trimming at V came to 2 bases and at J to 2 bases, leaving 5 bases not matched to a gene. The CDR3 region is CASSLLGTGAYEQYF. Here the CDR3 DNA reads TGTGCCAGCAGCTTACTCGGGACAGGTGCCTACGAGCAGTACTTC.

This CDR3 is CASSLWEGAGELFF. The DNA of the CDR3 is TGTGCCAGCAGTTTATGGGAGGGGGCCGGGGAGCTGTTTTTT. V gene TRBV27 combines with J gene TRBJ2-2, with D tentatively TRBD2 (7 bases). The V gene lost 1 base and the J gene lost 6 bases, with 9 bases spanning the gap. This CDR3 region has 14 residues. CDR1 is MNHEY and CDR2 is SMNVEV in the germline V gene (reference sequence).

V is TRBV4-1 and J is TRBJ2-7; tentative D call: TRBD2 (6 bases). Germline values: CDR1 MGHRA, CDR2 YSYEKL. Trimming left V 4 bases short and J 6 bases short, with 10 bases between. The CDR3 has 12 amino acids. CDR3 bases: TGCGCCAGCAGCCCGGAGGGGAGCGAGCAGTACTTC. This sequence encodes CASSPEGSEQYF.

This chain links TRBV7-8 with TRBJ2-6; tentative D call: TRBD1 (5 bases). The germline gives CDR1 SGHVS, CDR2 FQNEAQ. The CDR3 is made up of 16 amino acids. V lost 5 bases, J lost 2 bases, and 13 bases lay in between. Written as DNA, the CDR3 is TGTGCCAGCAGCCCGAACAGGTTTCCTGGGGCCAACGTCCTGACTTTC. Protein: CASSPNRFPGANVLTF.

This clone occurred a few times. An end of the junction does not agree with germline; a read error may underlie this. The chain combines TRBV6-6 with TRBJ2-1; 10 nucleotides align to TRBD1. CDR1 and CDR2 (germline): MNHNY, SVGAGI (reference sequence). The CDR3 consists of 15 residues. CDR3 DNA: TGTGCCAGCAGTGACTCTCGGACAGGGGGTAATGAGCAGTTCTTC. Protein sequence: CASSDSRTGGNEQFF.

V is TRBV7-2 and J is TRBJ2-3; D remains unclear. Per germline, CDR1 SGHTA and CDR2 FQGNSA. With 0 bases removed from V and 0 bases from J, the gap between germline ends came to 16 bases. This CDR3 spans 18 amino acids. The CDR3 DNA is TGTGCCAGCAGCTTAGCTCGTTTTTTTAGGCAGAGCACAGATACGCAGTATTTT. As protein: CASSLARFFRQSTDTQYF.

The gene calls are TRBV19 and TRBJ1-5; no firm D call. V was shortened by 1 base and J by 1 base, with 8 bases between the two germline ends. The CDR3 has 15 residues. Germline V gene sequence: CDR1 LNHDA, CDR2 SQIVND (reference sequence). The CDR3 nucleotides read TGTGCCAGTAGTATAGCGACGGCCAGCAATCAGCCCCAGCATTTT. Protein product: CASSIATASNQPQHF.

CDR3 sequence: CASSSNTGELFF. CDR3 DNA: TGTGCCAGCAGCTCTAACACCGGGGAGCTGTTTTTT. The chain links TRBV7-2 to TRBJ2-2; no definite D call. The CDR3 runs 12 residues. Germline assignment: CDR1 SGHTA and CDR2 FQGNSA. The V end lost 4 bases, the J end lost 2 bases, and 2 bases lay between the germline ends.

The V gene is TRBV9, the J gene TRBJ2-1, with no clear D. The germline V and J ends were trimmed by 5 bases and 3 bases, with 9 bases remaining between them. Germline assignment: CDR1 SGDLS and CDR2 YYNGEE. The CDR3 spans 13 residues. The CDR3 spells CASSFQVYNEQFF. CDR3 bases: TGTGCCAGCAGTTTCCAGGTCTACAATGAGCAGTTCTTC.

The chain uses TRBV6-4 and TRBJ1-5, with a weak D call TRBD1 (5 bases). Per the germline V gene, CDR1 is MRHNA and CDR2 is SNTAGT. The CDR3 length is 11 residues. The V and J ends lost 11 bases and 3 bases respectively, with 8 bases between them. CDR3 nucleotide sequence: TGTGCCTGGGGGATCAATCAGCCCCAGCATTTT. It is translated as CAWGINQPQHF.

This sequence joins TRBV7-2 and TRBJ1-4; tentatively, D is TRBD1 (5 bases). Germline V gene data show CDR1 as SGHTA and CDR2 as FQGNSA. Trimming pared 3 bases from V and 8 bases from J, leaving 13 bases between. This CDR3 is built from 14 residues. The CDR3 spells CASSFWGSREKLFF. CDR3 in DNA: TGTGCCAGCAGCTTTTGGGGCAGTCGGGAAAAACTGTTTTTT.

The CDR3 DNA reads TGTGCCACCAGCGTTGGGGACAGCTTCTATGAAAAACTGTTTTTT. Residues: CATSVGDSFYEKLFF. The chain uses TRBV15 and TRBJ1-4, with 7 bases identical to TRBD1. This CDR3 has 15 residues. J was trimmed by 6 bases and V by 5 bases; bases with no gene match: 9. Germline-derived CDR1 and CDR2 are LNHNV and YYDKDF (reference sequence). The whole variable domain, filled in from reference TRBV15 and TRBJ1-4, reads DAMVIQNPRYQVTQFGKPVTLSCSQTLNHNVMYWYQQKSSQAPKLLFHYYDKDFNNEADTPDNFQSRRPNTSFCFLDIRSPGLGDTAMYLCATSVGDSFYEKLFFGSGTQLSVL.

The chain has TRBV19 and TRBJ1-1; D is undetermined. Trimming cost V 8 bases and J 0 bases, with 10 bases left between them. The CDR3 contains 13 residues. Germline V lookup: CDR1 LNHDA, CDR2 SQIVND (reference sequence). The CDR3 nucleotides read TGTGCCAGTTCTTCAACAGTGAACACTGAAGCTTTCTTT. This sequence encodes CASSSTVNTEAFF. The variable domain in full, with the rest retrieved from reference TRBV19 and TRBJ1-1, is DGGITQSPKYLFRKEGQNVTLSCEQNLNHDAMYWYRQDPGQGLRLIYYSQIVNDFQKGDIAEGYSVSREKKESFPLTVTSAQKNPTAFYLCASSSTVNTEAFFGQGTRLTVV.

This chain uses TRBV7-9 with TRBJ1-2; 9 bases match TRBD1. There are 16 residues in the CDR3. V lost 3 bases, J lost 4 bases, and 9 bases stayed unmatched. Looked up from germline, CDR1 is SEHNR and CDR2 is FQNEAQ (reference sequence). The CDR3 DNA reads TGTGCCAGCAGCTTCCAGAGCCGGGACAGGGTCTATGGCTACACCTTC. Translation: CASSFQSRDRVYGYTF.

The chain is built from TRBV5-1 and TRBJ2-7; 8 nucleotides align to TRBD1. J gave up 3 bases and V 4 bases, and 9 bases lay outside the gene matches. Germline CDR1 SGHRS, CDR2 YFSETQ. This CDR3 is built from 15 residues. CDR3 DNA: TGCGCCAGCAGCATCGGACAGGGACACGACTACGAGCAGTACTTC. Translation gives CASSIGQGHDYEQYF.

This chain joins TRBV5-1 and TRBJ1-1; D ambiguous. The germline gives CDR1 SGHRS, CDR2 YFSETQ. The CDR3 is made up of 13 amino acids. Trimming took off 1 base at V and 6 bases at J, with 10 bases between the two ends. The CDR3 DNA is TGCGCCAGCAGCTTGATGTCGCCATCTGAAGCTTTCTTT. It translates to CASSLMSPSEAFF.

The chain has TRBV4-1 and TRBJ2-3; D possibly corresponds to TRBD2 (6 bases). V was cut by 0 bases and J by 0 bases, with 19 bases left in between. This CDR3 has 19 residues. Germline values: CDR1 MGHRA, CDR2 YSYEKL. The CDR3 coding sequence is TGCGCCAGCAGCCAAGATCCCTTGGAGGCGGGGCCTAGCACAGATACGCAGTATTTT. Its translation: CASSQDPLEAGPSTDTQYF.

This rearrangement joins TRBV7-9 to TRBJ2-2, with no clear D. CDR1 and CDR2 (germline): SEHNR, FQNEAQ (reference sequence). The CDR3 spans 12 residues. Trimming cost V 2 bases and J 6 bases, with 4 bases left between them. As DNA, the CDR3 is TGTGCCAGCAGCTTAACAGCCGGGGAGCTGTTTTTT. Protein product: CASSLTAGELFF.